This T cell receptor beta chain was observed in a study of shared clonotypes between healthy human individuals. Findings and caveats of the study: Rarefaction gave evidence that sorted-subset sequencing remained incomplete despite large depth.

At a deep level, the assay was run. Clones were sequenced by immunoSEQ multiplex PCR, and TCRdb holds only the in-frame ones, with some missing. This sample has over 2 million clones, with around 96% found just once. Only CD45RO-negative cells positively selected for CCR7 counted as naive CD8 cells, so terminally differentiated effector memory CD45RA+ cells were excluded. With regard to this clone: Its cognate antigen is unknown.

Germline values: CDR1 SQVTM, CDR2 ANQGSEA. The CDR3 spans 12 residues. The germline V and J ends were trimmed by 1 base and 6 bases, with 8 bases remaining between them. The rearrangement joins TRBV29-1 to TRBJ2-3; D is unclear. The TCR sequence derives from a man younger than 30 in good health. The sample consisted of naive CD8+ T cells sorted from blood. The CDR3 is CSVEGSVDTQYF. CDR3 DNA: TGCAGCGTTGAAGGGAGTGTGGATACGCAGTATTTT.